The rows below give T cell receptor beta chains drawn from one sample of a study of lymphopenia after photon versus proton radiotherapy. Some clones are missing from TCRdb's copy, which holds only in-frame ones; the method was immunoSEQ multiplex PCR. The sample consists of 40,000 to 55,000 clones, 80% to 95% of them appearing once. Sequences were derived from peripheral blood, sampled from a patient treated with photon-based radiotherapy. The receptors originated from a woman aged 40 to 49 with cholangiocarcinoma. The CDR3 runs from the conserved cysteine through the conserved F or W. Each record gives: J gene, clone size, V gene, D gene, CDR3 length, CDR3 protein, CDR3 DNA. The D gene is left open where the match is weak. Size is omitted from some rows. Given values are once, few, many or a class for expanded clones.

TRBJ2-7	-	TRBV27	-	12	CASGLPGWEQYF	TGTGCCAGCGGCCTACCGGGGTGGGAGCAGTACTTC
TRBJ1-5	-	TRBV10-1	-	13	CASSLDGTRPQHF	TGCGCCAGCAGCCTGGACGGGACTCGGCCCCAGCATTTT
TRBJ2-3	-	TRBV6-1	-	18	CASSESGTSSSGTDTQYF	TGTGCCAGCAGTGAATCGGGTACTTCCTCTAGTGGCACAGATACGCAGTATTTT
TRBJ1-1	-	TRBV5-1	-	15	CASSLAGTPNTEAFF	TGCGCCAGCAGCTTGGCCGGGACCCCGAACACTGAAGCTTTCTTT
TRBJ1-6	-	TRBV12-1	-	14	CASSSGGNNSPLHF	TGTGCCAGCAGCTCCGGAGGCAATAATTCACCCCTCCACTTT
TRBJ2-1	-	TRBV5-6	-	13	CASSHLANNEQFF	TGTGCCAGCAGCCACCTTGCCAACAATGAGCAGTTCTTC
TRBJ2-7	-	TRBV7-7	TRBD1	17	CASSPRPRGTGPYEQYF	TGTGCTAGCAGCCCTCGCCCCCGTGGGACAGGACCCTACGAGCAGTACTTC
TRBJ1-1	-	TRBV7-2	-	14	CASSSPGRNTEAFF	TGTGCCAGCAGCTCCCCGGGACGGAACACTGAAGCTTTCTTT
TRBJ1-4	-	TRBV27	TRBD1	17	CASSFGDKTGSGAKLFF	TGTGCCAGCAGTTTTGGGGACAAGACAGGGAGTGGGGCAAAACTGTTTTTT
TRBJ2-7	-	TRBV27	-	11	CAVGGVREQYF	TGTGCCGTCGGAGGGGTCCGTGAGCAGTACTTC
TRBJ1-2	once	TRBV28	-	15	CASSLIQPGVYGYTF	TGTGCCAGCAGTTTAATACAGCCCGGGGTGTATGGCTACACCTTC
TRBJ1-1	once	TRBV12-5	-	15	CASGPQGGGNTEAFF	TGTGCTAGTGGTCCACAGGGAGGGGGGAACACTGAAGCTTTCTTT